Following are 10 T cell receptor beta chains from one sample sequenced in a study of shared clonotypes between healthy human individuals. The protocol was immunoSEQ multiplex PCR, while the TCRdb copy is restricted to in-frame clones and leaves out a portion. The repertoire holds under 1,100,000 clones, with under 80% as singletons. Sequencing was performed on memory CD4+ T cells sorted from blood. Subset defined: CD45RA-negative fraction. These receptor sequences come from a man between 18 and 35 years old in good health.

In this sample, this clone turned up a few times. The V gene is TRBV5-1, the J gene TRBJ1-4; D is unclear. CDR3 size: 16 residues. V lost 1 base, J lost 0 bases, and 10 bases lay in between. Germline V gene sequence: CDR1 SGHRS, CDR2 YFSETQ. The DNA of the CDR3 is TGCGCCAGCAGCTTGATCGGGAGGGCAACTAATGAAAAACTGTTTTTT. Protein: CASSLIGRATNEKLFF.

This clone occurred a few times. V gene TRBV10-2 combines with J gene TRBJ2-2, with unresolved D. The V and J ends lost 11 bases and 2 bases respectively, with 12 bases between them. Germline CDR1 WSHSY, CDR2 SAAADI. This CDR3 spans 13 amino acids. Written as DNA, the CDR3 is TGCGCCGGTCAGAGTGGTAACACCGGGGAGCTGTTTTTT. Encoded protein: CAGQSGNTGELFF.

The chain carries TRBV5-1 and TRBJ2-3; 9 bases are shared with TRBD2. CDR1 SGHRS and CDR2 YFSETQ come from the germline V gene. CDR3 length: 15 residues. J was trimmed by 4 bases and V by 4 bases; bases with no gene match: 7. The CDR3 DNA follows: TGCGCCAGCAGCGAACTAGCGGGTACACCAGATACGCAGTATTTT. Amino acids: CASSELAGTPDTQYF.

This clone came up a few times. The gene calls are TRBV29-1 and TRBJ1-2; D perhaps matches TRBD1 (5 bases). The CDR3 spans 13 residues. Germline CDR1 reads SQVTM; CDR2 reads ANQGSEA. V was pared by 2 bases and J by 8 bases, with 15 bases between. The CDR3 reads CSVEFGTRGGYTF. The CDR3 DNA reads as TGCAGCGTTGAATTCGGGACTCGGGGGGGCTACACCTTC.

V gene TRBV19 combines with J gene TRBJ2-2; 8 bases line up with TRBD1. This CDR3 comprises 17 residues. Germline CDR1 is LNHDA and CDR2 is SQIVND (reference sequence). Losses at the gene ends were 6 bases for V and 6 bases for J; bases not matched to a gene: 15. The CDR3 bases are TGTGCCAGTAGCCGATCTTGGACAGGGATTTTGGCCGGGGAGCTGTTTTTT. Its protein is CASSRSWTGILAGELFF.

In its sample, this clone was seen once. The same CDR3 also results from other DNA sequences found in this sample. This chain links TRBV2 with TRBJ1-2; 7 bases line up with TRBD1. The V gene's germline CDR1 is SNHLY and CDR2 FYNNEI. Losses at the gene ends were 9 bases for V and 4 bases for J; bases not matched to a gene: 5. This CDR3 has 12 amino acids. The CDR3 loop reads CASDREGYGYTF. The CDR3 nucleotides are TGTGCCAGTGACAGGGAAGGCTATGGCTACACCTTC. The full variable domain, completed using reference TRBV2 and TRBJ1-2, is EPEVTQTPSHQVTQMGQEVILRCVPISNHLYFYWYRQILGQKVEFLVSFYNNEISEKSEIFDDQFSVERPDGSNFTLKIRSTKLEDSAMYFCASDREGYGYTFGSGTRLTVV.

V is TRBV6-1 and J is TRBJ1-1; no clear D. The CDR3 totals 13 residues. Trimming left V 2 bases short and J 1 base short, with 5 bases between. The germline V gene encodes CDR1 MNHNS and CDR2 SASEGT. For the CDR3, the DNA is TGTGCCAGCAGTGAATTTCAGAACACTGAAGCTTTCTTT. Translated: CASSEFQNTEAFF.

V gene TRBV7-8 combines with J gene TRBJ2-7; 8 bases map to TRBD2. Germline V gives CDR1 SGHVS, CDR2 FQNEAQ. V was clipped by 3 bases and J by 7 bases; unmatched bases: 5. This CDR3 has 13 amino acids. The CDR3 DNA follows: TGTGCCAGCAGCTTGGGACTAGATAGAGAGCAGTACTTC. It yields the protein CASSLGLDREQYF.

This rearrangement joins TRBV19 to TRBJ1-4; possibly TRBD1 for D (6 bases). Per germline, CDR1 LNHDA and CDR2 SQIVND (reference sequence). Between the trimmed V and J ends, which lost 4 bases and 6 bases, there was a span of 12 bases. CDR3 length: 14 amino acids. CDR3 sequence: CASSNRTVDEKLFF. DNA of the CDR3: TGTGCCAGTAGTAACCGGACAGTGGATGAAAAACTGTTTTTT.

This CDR3 is CASSGRGQANRAQPQHF. Written as DNA, the CDR3 is TGTGCCAGCAGTGGACGGGGACAAGCGAACCGGGCTCAGCCCCAGCATTTT. This chain uses TRBV6-1 with TRBJ1-5; D may be TRBD1 (6 bases). V lost 4 bases and J 6 bases, leaving 22 bases between the germline ends. CDR3 size: 17 residues. Looked up from germline, CDR1 is MNHNS and CDR2 is SASEGT.